This T cell receptor (beta chain) was identified in a study of blood T cell repertoires in COVID-19. Overall study: The United States, Italy and Spain provided the acute and convalescent COVID-19 samples.

Authors' data handling: It was from reference gene primer amplification that nucleated cell counts were estimated. The protocol was immunoSEQ multiplex PCR, while the TCRdb copy is restricted to in-frame clones and leaves out a portion. V, J and clone size were drawn from that table, and D and trimming were deduced from the DNA. The table includes approximately 150,000 clones, approximately 86% detected once. Patients from Seattle were sampled longitudinally, starting during active infection. The CDR3 consists of 15 residues. V shed 5 bases, J shed 2 bases, and the junction held 4 bases outside the gene matches. Germline assignment: CDR1 LNHNV and CDR2 YYDKDF (reference sequence).

The chain has TRBV15 and TRBJ2-1, with 9 bases aligning to TRBD1. This TCR was sampled from a woman of 80 years or more with COVID-19, enrolled during active disease. Sequenced material: peripheral blood. CDR3 bases: TGTGCCACCAGCGGACAGGGGCGCCCCTACAATGAGCAGTTCTTC. It codes for CATSGQGRPYNEQFF.